The text below deals with one T cell receptor (beta chain). Antigen unknown. The record originates from a study of Ad26.COV2.S vaccination and SARS-CoV-2 variants. Whole-study context: The vaccine Ad26.COV2.S was put into the muscle once, or twice with 56 days between. Study-wide results and limits: Post-vaccination spike-specific CD8+ and CD4+ T cell responses reportedly had substantial breadth. Vaccine recipients had higher spike-specific TCR breadth than placebo recipients.

Generated by immunoSEQ multiplex PCR, the TCRdb table keeps only in-frame clones and is missing some. The table records hundreds of thousands of clones, more than 70% of them present only once. Treatment described: about 20 received Ad26.COV2.S at low or high dose, single or two shots; about 5 received placebo; per-sample allocation not given. Sampling was performed 63 days after the first vaccine or placebo injection. Donation came from an adult in Boston who was aged 18-55 years. CDR1 and CDR2 from the germline V gene are MNHEY and SMNVEV (reference sequence). Trimming took 5 bases from V and 7 from J, leaving 15 bases between them. The CDR3 length is 14 residues.

The chain employs TRBV27 and TRBJ2-1, with D maybe TRBD1 (5 bases). This TCR derives from a person aged 18-65 years who received the Ad26.COV2.S COVID-19 vaccine or a placebo. Sample: peripheral blood, taken in a trial of Ad26.COV2.S vaccine versus placebo. The CDR3 loop is CASSLSTDWNEQFF. The CDR3 coding sequence is TGTGCCAGCAGTCTCTCGACAGATTGGAATGAGCAGTTCTTC.